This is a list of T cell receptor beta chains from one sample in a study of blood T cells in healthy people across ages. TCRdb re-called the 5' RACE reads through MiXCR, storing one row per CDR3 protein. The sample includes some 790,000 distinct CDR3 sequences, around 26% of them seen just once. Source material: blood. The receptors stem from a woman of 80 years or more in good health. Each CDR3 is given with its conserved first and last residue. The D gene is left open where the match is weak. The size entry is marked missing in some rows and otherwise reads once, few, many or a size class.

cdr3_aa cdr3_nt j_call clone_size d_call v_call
CASSHRGLAGGRLETQYF TGTGCCAGCAGCCATAGGGGGCTAGCGGGGGGACGGTTAGAGACCCAGTACTTC TRBJ2-5 NA TRBD2 TRBV7-2
CASSLDREENIQYF TGTGCCAGCAGCCTGGACAGGGAGGAAAACATTCAGTACTTC TRBJ2-4 many TRBD1 TRBV14
CASSQAGVPLTETQYF TGTGCCAGCAGCCAAGCTGGAGTACCCCTCACGGAGACCCAGTACTTC TRBJ2-5 NA NA TRBV3-1
CSAGTGASYEQYF TGCAGCGCCGGGACAGGGGCCTCCTACGAGCAGTACTTC TRBJ2-7 few TRBD1 TRBV29-1
CASSQEEDRGSEQYF TGCGCCAGCAGCCAAGAAGAGGACAGGGGATCCGAGCAGTACTTC TRBJ2-7 NA TRBD1 TRBV4-1
CSASLRQGRNEQYF TGCAGTGCTAGTTTGAGACAGGGGCGAAACGAGCAGTACTTC TRBJ2-7 many TRBD1 TRBV20-1
CASSTSGGALETQYF TGTGCCAGCAGCACTAGCGGGGGGGCTTTGGAGACCCAGTACTTC TRBJ2-5 many TRBD2 TRBV4-2
CNARDPSGGADEQFF TGCAATGCTAGGGATCCTAGCGGGGGGGCGGATGAGCAGTTCTTC TRBJ2-1 NA TRBD2 TRBV20-1
CASSERDRNSPLHF TGTGCCAGCAGTGAACGGGACAGGAATTCACCCCTCCACTTT TRBJ1-6 NA TRBD1 TRBV6-1
CASSSPRLASSYNGQFF TGTGCCAGCAGTTCCCCACGACTAGCCAGCTCCTACAATGGGCAGTTCTTC TRBJ2-1 few TRBD2 TRBV6-5
CASWTGDTEAFF TGCGCCAGCTGGACAGGGGACACTGAAGCTTTCTTT TRBJ1-1 many TRBD1 TRBV10-2
CASGRAGQGVEQYF TGTGCCAGCGGCCGGGCGGGACAGGGGGTCGAGCAGTACTTC TRBJ2-7 NA TRBD1 TRBV28
CASITVNTEAFF TGTGCCAGTATCACAGTGAACACTGAAGCTTTCTTT TRBJ1-1 NA NA TRBV6-1
CVSSSSGDSSNEKLFF TGCGTCAGCAGCTCGTCCGGTGACAGCTCTAATGAAAAACTGTTTTTT TRBJ1-4 NA NA TRBV5-1
CASSLEGGPYNEQFF TGCGCCAGCAGCTTGGAAGGGGGGCCCTACAATGAGCAGTTCTTC TRBJ2-1 many NA TRBV5-1
CASSTGTGLSSYNSPLHF TGTGCCAGCAGTACTGGGACAGGATTGAGCTCCTATAATTCACCCCTCCACTTT TRBJ1-6 few TRBD1 TRBV6-5
CASSPMTGHGQTQYF TGTGCCAGCAGCCCTATGACAGGGCACGGACAGACCCAGTACTTC TRBJ2-5 NA TRBD1 TRBV7-2